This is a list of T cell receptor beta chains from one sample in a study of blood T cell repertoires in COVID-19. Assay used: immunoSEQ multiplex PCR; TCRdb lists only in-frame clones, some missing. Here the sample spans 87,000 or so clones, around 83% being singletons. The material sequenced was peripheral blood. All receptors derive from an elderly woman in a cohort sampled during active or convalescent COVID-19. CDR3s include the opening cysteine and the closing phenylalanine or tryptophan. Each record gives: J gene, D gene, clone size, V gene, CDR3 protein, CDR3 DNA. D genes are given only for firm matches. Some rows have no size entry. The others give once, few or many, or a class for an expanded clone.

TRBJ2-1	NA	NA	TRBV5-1	CASSLPLYNEQFF	TGCGCCAGCAGCTTGCCTCTCTACAATGAGCAGTTCTTC
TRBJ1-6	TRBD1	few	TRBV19	CASSTGTGNSPLHF	TGTGCCAGTAGTACTGGGACAGGGAATTCACCCCTCCACTTT
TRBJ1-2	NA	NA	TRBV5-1	CASSRSTGTPGGYTF	TGCGCCAGCAGCCGATCGACCGGGACTCCAGGGGGCTACACCTTC
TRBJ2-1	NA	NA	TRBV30	CAWRIPLAWGNEQFF	TGTGCCTGGAGGATCCCCCTAGCATGGGGCAATGAGCAGTTCTTC
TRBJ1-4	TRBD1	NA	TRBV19	CASRPTGPYEKLFF	TGTGCCAGTAGACCGACAGGGCCCTATGAAAAACTGTTTTTT
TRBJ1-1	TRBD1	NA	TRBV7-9	CASSLLKGTAEAFF	TGTGCCAGCAGCCTTTTAAAAGGGACAGCTGAAGCTTTCTTT
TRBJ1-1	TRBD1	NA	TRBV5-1	CASSLGQGVPEAFF	TGCGCCAGCAGCTTGGGACAGGGGGTACCTGAAGCTTTCTTT
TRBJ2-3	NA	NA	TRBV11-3	CASSLGGSGTDTQYF	TGTGCCAGCAGCTTAGGTGGTAGCGGCACAGATACGCAGTATTTT
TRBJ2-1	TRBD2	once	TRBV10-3	CAISEPGLGGEQFF	TGTGCCATCAGTGAGCCGGGACTAGGGGGTGAGCAGTTCTTC
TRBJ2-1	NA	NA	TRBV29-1	CSALNNEQFF	TGCAGCGCCCTTAACAATGAGCAGTTCTTC
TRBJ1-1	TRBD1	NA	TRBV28	CAGTGGRNTEAFF	TGTGCCGGTACAGGGGGCCGGAACACTGAAGCTTTCTTT
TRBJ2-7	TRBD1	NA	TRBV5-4	CASSLGRDRGFTHSYEQYF	TGTGCCAGCAGCTTGGGGCGGGACAGGGGCTTTACCCACTCCTACGAGCAGTACTTC
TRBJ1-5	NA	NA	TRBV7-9	CASSQTDSNQPQHF	TGTGCCAGCAGCCAGACAGATAGCAATCAGCCCCAGCATTTT
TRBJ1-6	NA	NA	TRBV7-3	CASSLDSSNSPLHF	TGTGCCAGCAGCTTGGACAGTTCTAATTCACCCCTCCACTTT
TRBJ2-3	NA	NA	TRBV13	CASSSVSTDTQYF	TGTGCCAGCAGCTCGGTAAGCACAGATACGCAGTATTTT
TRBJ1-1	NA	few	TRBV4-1	CASSQVARGWSTEAFF	TGCGCCAGCAGCCAAGTAGCCAGGGGTTGGAGCACTGAAGCTTTCTTT
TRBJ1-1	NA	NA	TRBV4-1	CASAGSPTEAFF	TGCGCCAGCGCGGGGTCTCCCACTGAAGCTTTCTTT
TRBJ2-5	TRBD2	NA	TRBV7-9	CASSLGGGPGETQYF	TGTGCCAGCAGCTTAGGGGGAGGGCCGGGAGAGACCCAGTACTTC
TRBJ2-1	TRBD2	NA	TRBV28	CASSLGGAAGGLRFF	TGTGCCAGCAGTTTAGGAGGAGCGGCGGGAGGGCTGCGGTTCTTC
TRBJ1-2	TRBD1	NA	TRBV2	CASRADRAYGYTF	TGTGCCAGCAGAGCCGACAGGGCCTATGGCTACACCTTC
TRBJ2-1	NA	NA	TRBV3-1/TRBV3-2	CASSRGGGYYNEQFF	TGTGCCAGCAGCCGAGGAGGAGGGTACTACAATGAGCAGTTCTTC
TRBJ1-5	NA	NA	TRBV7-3	CASSLTSGQPQHF	TGTGCCAGCAGCTTGACCTCGGGTCAGCCCCAGCATTTT
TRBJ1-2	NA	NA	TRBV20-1	CSASPSGSGYTF	TGCAGTGCTAGTCCGAGTGGTAGTGGCTACACCTTC
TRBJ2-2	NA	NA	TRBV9	CASSVGTYMNTGELFF	TGTGCCAGCAGCGTAGGGACTTATATGAACACCGGGGAGCTGTTTTTT
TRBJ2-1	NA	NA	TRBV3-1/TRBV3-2	CASSSLGPDNEQFF	TGTGCCAGCAGCTCCCTGGGCCCGGACAATGAGCAGTTCTTC
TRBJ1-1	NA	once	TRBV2	CASRVDSEGFF	TGTGCCAGCAGGGTCGACTCGGAGGGTTTCTTT
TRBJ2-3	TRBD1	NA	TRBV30	CASHQGVSTDTQYF	TGTGCCAGCCATCAGGGGGTCAGCACAGATACGCAGTATTTT
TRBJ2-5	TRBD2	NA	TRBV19	CASSEPRGRARETQYF	TGTGCCAGTAGTGAGCCGCGCGGGAGGGCCCGGGAGACCCAGTACTTC
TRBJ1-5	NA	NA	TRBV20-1	CSASPRQLGQPQHF	TGCAGTGCTAGTCCGAGGCAGCTCGGCCAGCCCCAGCATTTT
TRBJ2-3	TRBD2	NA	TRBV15	CATSRERLAGGFSDTQYF	TGTGCCACCAGCAGAGAACGCCTAGCGGGAGGGTTCTCAGATACGCAGTATTTT
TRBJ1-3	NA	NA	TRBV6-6	CASKRDPGNTIYF	TGTGCCAGCAAGCGGGACCCTGGAAACACCATATATTTT
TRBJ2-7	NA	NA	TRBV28	CASKQGRSYEQYF	TGTGCCAGCAAACAGGGAAGGTCCTACGAGCAGTACTTC
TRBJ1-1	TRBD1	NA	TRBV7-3	CASSPSGQVVSEAFF	TGTGCCAGCAGCCCCTCGGGACAGGTTGTATCTGAAGCTTTCTTT
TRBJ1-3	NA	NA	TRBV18	CASSPPGGASSGNTIYF	TGTGCCAGCTCACCACCGGGTGGGGCAAGCTCTGGAAACACCATATATTTT